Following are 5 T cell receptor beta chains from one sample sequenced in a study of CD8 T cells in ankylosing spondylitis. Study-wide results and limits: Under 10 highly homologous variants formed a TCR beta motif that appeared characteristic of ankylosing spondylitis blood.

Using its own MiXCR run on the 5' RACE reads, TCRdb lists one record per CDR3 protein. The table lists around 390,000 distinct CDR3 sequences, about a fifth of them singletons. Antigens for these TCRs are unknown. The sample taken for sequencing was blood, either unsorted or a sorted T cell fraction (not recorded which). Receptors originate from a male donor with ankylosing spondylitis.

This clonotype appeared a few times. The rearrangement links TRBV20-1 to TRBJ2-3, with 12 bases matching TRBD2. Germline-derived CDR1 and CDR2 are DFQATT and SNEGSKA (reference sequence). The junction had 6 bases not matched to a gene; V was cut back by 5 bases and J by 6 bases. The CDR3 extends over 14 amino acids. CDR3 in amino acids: CSADGLAGKDTQYF. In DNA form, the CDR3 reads TGCAGTGCTGATGGACTAGCGGGAAAGGATACGCAGTATTTT.

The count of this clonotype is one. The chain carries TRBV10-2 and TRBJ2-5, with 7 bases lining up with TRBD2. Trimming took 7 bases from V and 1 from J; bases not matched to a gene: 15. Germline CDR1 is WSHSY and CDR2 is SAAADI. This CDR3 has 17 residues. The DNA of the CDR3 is TGCGCCAGCAACCCCACGAGCGGGAACCGTCGCCAAGAGACCCAGTACTTC. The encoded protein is CASNPTSGNRRQETQYF.

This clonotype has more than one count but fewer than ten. This CDR3 is CASSSKGQGGTVNTEAFF. CDR3 nucleotide sequence: TGCGCCAGCAGCTCCAAGGGACAGGGGGGAACGGTGAACACTGAAGCTTTCTTT. The rearrangement links TRBV5-1 to TRBJ1-1; 11 positions match TRBD1. The CDR3 is made up of 18 amino acids. CDR1 and CDR2 (germline): SGHRS, YFSETQ. Trimming removed 3 bases from V and 0 bases from J; junction bases left unmatched: 10.

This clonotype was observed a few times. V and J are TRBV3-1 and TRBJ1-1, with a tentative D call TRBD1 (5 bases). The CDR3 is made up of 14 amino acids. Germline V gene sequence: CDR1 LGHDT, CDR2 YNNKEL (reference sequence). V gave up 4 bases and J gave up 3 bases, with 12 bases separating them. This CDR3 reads CASSLRPGDTEAFF. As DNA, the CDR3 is TGTGCCAGCAGCCTAAGACCGGGGGACACTGAAGCTTTCTTT.

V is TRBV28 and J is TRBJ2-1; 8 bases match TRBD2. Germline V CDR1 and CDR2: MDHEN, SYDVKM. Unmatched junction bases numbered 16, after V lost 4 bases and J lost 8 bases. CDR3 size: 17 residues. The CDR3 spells CASSSPGRAGDRDEQFF. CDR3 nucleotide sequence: TGTGCCAGCAGTTCTCCGGGACGAGCGGGAGATCGCGATGAGCAGTTCTTC.